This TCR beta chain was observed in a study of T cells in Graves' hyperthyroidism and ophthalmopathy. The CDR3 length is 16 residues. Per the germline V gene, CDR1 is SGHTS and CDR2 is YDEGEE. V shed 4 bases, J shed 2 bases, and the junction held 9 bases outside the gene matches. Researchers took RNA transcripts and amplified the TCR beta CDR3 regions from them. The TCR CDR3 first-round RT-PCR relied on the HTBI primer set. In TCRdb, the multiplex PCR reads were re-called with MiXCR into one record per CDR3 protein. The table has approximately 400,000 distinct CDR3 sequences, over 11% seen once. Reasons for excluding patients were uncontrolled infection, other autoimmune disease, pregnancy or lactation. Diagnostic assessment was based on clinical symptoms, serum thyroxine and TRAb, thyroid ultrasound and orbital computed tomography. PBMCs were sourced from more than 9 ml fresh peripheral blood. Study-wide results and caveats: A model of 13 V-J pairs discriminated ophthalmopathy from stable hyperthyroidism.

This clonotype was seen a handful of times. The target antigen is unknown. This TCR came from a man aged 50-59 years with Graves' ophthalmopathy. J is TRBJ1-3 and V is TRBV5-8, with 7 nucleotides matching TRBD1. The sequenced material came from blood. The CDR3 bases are TGTGCCAGCAGCATAGGACCAGACAGGGCTGGAAACACCATATATTTT. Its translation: CASSIGPDRAGNTIYF.